What follows are 19 T cell receptor beta chains derived from one specimen sequenced in a study of neoadjuvant nivolumab and ipilimumab in lung cancer. Here immunoSEQ multiplex PCR was the method, and the copy in TCRdb shows in-frame clones only, minus some. This table has 25,000 to 30,000 clones, about 75% appearing once. The source was tumor tissue, collected after neoadjuvant nivolumab, alone or with ipilimumab, at or shortly before surgery. The receptors derive from an adult with non-small cell lung cancer.

V gene TRBV9 combines with J gene TRBJ2-1; weak D call: TRBD2 (6 bases). The CDR3 is 16 residues long. Trimming left V 0 bases short and J 2 bases short, with 12 bases between. Germline V gene sequence: CDR1 SGDLS, CDR2 YYNGEE. The CDR3 region has the DNA TGTGCCAGCAGCGTAGTCGGAGGGGCCGCCTACAATGAGCAGTTCTTC. Its protein is CASSVVGGAAYNEQFF.

The chain uses TRBV5-4 and TRBJ2-5; 8 bases align to TRBD1. V lost 4 bases, J lost 1 base, and 6 bases stayed unmatched. The CDR3 is 15 amino acids. Germline CDR1 SGHNT, CDR2 YYREEE (reference sequence). CDR3 sequence: CASSRGQGGQETQYF. In DNA, the CDR3 is TGTGCCAGCAGCCGCGGACAGGGCGGCCAAGAGACCCAGTACTTC.

The chain recombines TRBV18 with TRBJ1-4, with no clear D. This CDR3 contains 14 residues. V lost 2 bases and J 0 bases, leaving 4 bases between the germline ends. Germline CDR1 reads KGHSH; CDR2 reads LQKENI. The CDR3 region is CASSPTTTNEKLFF. CDR3 in DNA: TGTGCCAGCTCACCAACGACAACTAATGAAAAACTGTTTTTT.

This chain uses TRBV5-1 with TRBJ1-1; 9 bases are shared with TRBD1. This CDR3 spans 15 amino acids. The germline CDR1 and CDR2 sequences are SGHRS and YFSETQ. J lost 6 bases, V lost 1 base, and 7 bases had no gene match. CDR3 sequence: CASSLIKGQGAEAFF. The CDR3 DNA follows: TGCGCCAGCAGCTTGATTAAGGGACAGGGTGCTGAAGCTTTCTTT. The complete variable domain, with remaining parts taken from reference TRBV5-1 and TRBJ1-1, reads KAGVTQTPRYLIKTRGQQVTLSCSPISGHRSVSWYQQTPGQGLQFLFEYFSETQRNKGNFPGRFSGRQFSNSRSEMNVSTLELGDSALYLCASSLIKGQGAEAFFGQGTRLTVV.

V usage is TRBV27 and J usage is TRBJ2-3; the match to TRBD2 covers 8 bases. The germline V gene has CDR1 MNHEY and CDR2 SMNVEV (reference sequence). The V and J ends lost 4 bases and 5 bases, in that order; junction bases with no gene match: 11. The CDR3 consists of 16 residues. The CDR3 sequence is CASSYMGGGFIDTQYF. The DNA of the CDR3 is TGTGCCAGCAGTTATATGGGCGGGGGGTTTATAGATACGCAGTATTTT.

V usage is TRBV7-9 and J usage is TRBJ2-3; 7 bases line up with TRBD2. V was clipped by 11 bases and J by 2 bases; unmatched bases: 7. Germline values: CDR1 SEHNR, CDR2 FQNEAQ (reference sequence). The CDR3 is made up of 13 amino acids. The CDR3 spells CAAWGGATDTQYF. For the CDR3, the DNA is TGTGCCGCTTGGGGAGGGGCCACAGATACGCAGTATTTT.

The V call is TRBV28, the J call TRBJ2-3; no clear D gene. Looked up from germline, CDR1 is MDHEN and CDR2 is SYDVKM. V was clipped by 8 bases and J by 7 bases, with 16 bases between them. The CDR3 is 13 residues long. Here the CDR3 reads CASLTVMSNTQYF. For the CDR3, the DNA is TGTGCCAGCCTTACAGTGATGTCAAATACGCAGTATTTT.

CDR3 protein: CASSLATGDNEQFF. The CDR3 DNA reads as TGTGCCAGCAGCTTAGCAACAGGTGACAATGAGCAGTTCTTC. This rearrangement joins TRBV7-6 to TRBJ2-1; the D gene is possibly TRBD1 (5 bases). Germline CDR1 and CDR2: SGHVS and FNYEAQ. CDR3 length: 14 residues. Trimming cost V 0 bases and J 5 bases, with 8 bases left between them. The variable domain in full, completed from reference TRBV7-6 and TRBJ2-1, reads GAGVSQSPRYKVTKRGQDVALRCDPISGHVSLYWYRQALGQGPEFLTYFNYEAQQDKSGLPNDRFSAERPEGSISTLTIQRTEQRDSAMYRCASSLATGDNEQFFGPGTRLTVL.

This CDR3 is CASSVGSGQPQHF. The CDR3 coding sequence is TGTGCCAGCAGCGTAGGGTCGGGTCAGCCCCAGCATTTT. V and J are TRBV9 and TRBJ1-5; D unclear. Germline V gene lookup returns CDR1 SGDLS and CDR2 YYNGEE. CDR3 length: 13 amino acids. V dropped 0 bases and J dropped 6 bases, with 7 bases sitting between them.

The V and J genes are TRBV13 and TRBJ1-2; TRBD1 matches 12 bases. The J segment lost 7 bases and the V segment lost 7 bases, leaving 4 bases of the junction unmatched. Germline-derived CDR1 and CDR2 are PRHDT and FYEKMQ (reference sequence). The CDR3 contains 13 residues. This CDR3 reads CASTGQGARGYTF. In DNA, the CDR3 is TGTGCCAGCACGGGACAGGGGGCGCGTGGCTACACCTTC.

This chain joins TRBV11-2 and TRBJ2-1; 10 bases line up with TRBD2. This CDR3 has 15 residues. In germline, CDR1 is SGHAT, CDR2 FQNNGV. Trimming took 6 bases from V and 2 from J; bases not matched to a gene: 4. DNA for the CDR3: TGTGCCAGCAGATCACTAGCGGGGCCCTACAATGAGCAGTTCTTC. It codes for CASRSLAGPYNEQFF. Variable domain in full (rest from reference TRBV11-2 and TRBJ2-1): EAGVAQSPRYKIIEKRQSVAFWCNPISGHATLYWYQQILGQGPKLLIQFQNNGVVDDSQLPKDRFSAERLKGVDSTLKIQPAKLEDSAVYLCASRSLAGPYNEQFFGPGTRLTVL.

The chain has TRBV6-5 and TRBJ1-2, with D possibly TRBD1 on 6 matching bases. The CDR3 contains 12 residues. V lost 6 bases, J lost 4 bases, and 9 bases lay in between. Germline V lookup: CDR1 MNHEY, CDR2 SVGAGI. The CDR3: CASSETGYGYTF. The CDR3 nucleotides read TGTGCCAGCAGCGAGACAGGCTATGGCTACACCTTC.

The J gene is TRBJ2-2, the V gene TRBV18, with D possibly matching TRBD1 (5 bases). This CDR3 is 15 amino acids long. Germline V CDR1 and CDR2: KGHSH, LQKENI. The V end was cut by 10 bases, the J end by 0 bases, with 15 bases between. The CDR3 nucleotides read TGTGCCATCCCGCCTGTGGGGCCGAACACCGGGGAGCTGTTTTTT. Its translation is CAIPPVGPNTGELFF.

V usage is TRBV5-1 and J usage is TRBJ1-3; 9 bases match TRBD1. V lost 4 bases and J lost 2; bases outside the gene matches: 7. This CDR3 contains 16 residues. Germline CDR1 reads SGHRS; CDR2 reads YFSETQ. The CDR3 sequence is CASSPGQGITGNTIYF. CDR3 nucleotide sequence: TGCGCCAGCAGCCCCGGACAGGGGATCACTGGAAACACCATATATTTT.

The chain has TRBV5-5 and TRBJ2-5; D is perhaps TRBD2 (5 bases). CDR1 SGHKS and CDR2 YYEKEE come from the germline V gene (reference sequence). The CDR3 consists of 13 residues. The ends were cut back, 4 bases at V and 1 base at J, with 8 bases in the middle. For the CDR3, the DNA is TGTGCCAGCAGCCAACGGGGCCAAGAGACCCAGTACTTC. Residues: CASSQRGQETQYF.

This clone was seen only a few times. J is TRBJ1-2 and V is TRBV30; D is possibly TRBD1 (5 bases). This CDR3 is built from 12 residues. Germline V CDR1 and CDR2: GTSNPN, SVGIG (reference sequence). Deletions cut 0 bases from V and 5 bases from J, with 7 bases between. CDR3 sequence: CAWSVGGYGYTF. The CDR3 nucleotides are TGTGCCTGGAGTGTGGGGGGGTATGGCTACACCTTC.

This clone was seen a handful of times. The genes are TRBV6-6 and TRBJ1-1; D gene uncertain. V was pared by 5 bases and J by 1 base, with 8 bases between. CDR1 and CDR2 from the germline V gene are MNHNY and SVGAGI (reference sequence). The CDR3 is 13 residues long. As DNA, the CDR3 is TGTGCCAGCAGTCCCGCGGGGAACACTGAAGCTTTCTTT. This sequence encodes CASSPAGNTEAFF.

Only one count was recorded for this clone. The chain has TRBV4-1 and TRBJ2-7; 7 bases align to TRBD1. V was clipped by 4 bases and J by 4 bases; unmatched bases: 7. CDR1 and CDR2 (germline): MGHRA, YSYEKL. The CDR3 length is 14 residues. CDR3 nucleotide sequence: TGCGCCAGCAGCCCCCGGACAGGTACTTACGAGCAGTACTTC. Protein product: CASSPRTGTYEQYF.

The chain employs TRBV2 and TRBJ2-7; TRBD1 agrees at 9 bases. This CDR3 contains 14 residues. CDR1 is SNHLY, CDR2 FYNNEI, per germline. With 7 bases clipped from V and 2 bases from J, the junction kept 6 bases outside the gene matches. The CDR3 here is CASKDRGLTYEQYF. For the CDR3, the DNA is TGTGCCAGCAAGGACAGGGGACTTACCTACGAGCAGTACTTC.